Reported below is one T cell receptor (beta chain). This sample was taken from a study of regulatory T cells in long-lasting Graves disease. Researchers made TCR beta libraries by using iRepertoire HTBI primers and running Arm-PCR on CDR3 regions. TCRdb independently ran MiXCR on the multiplex PCR reads; one entry per CDR3 protein. The sample contains approximately 400,000 distinct CDR3 sequences, about 16% of which appear only once. There are 16 residues in the CDR3. V shed 3 bases and J 0 bases; nucleotides not matched to a gene: 3. Germline assignment: CDR1 SGHNT and CDR2 YYREEE (reference sequence). Time point noted: newly diagnosed GD, antithyroid drugs for less than 3 months. Extracted RNA from PBMCs served as the source of the TCR library. These data were likewise used in another study, on T cells in Graves' hyperthyroidism and ophthalmopathy.

This TCR derives from a woman aged 25 to 39 with Graves disease. The genes are TRBV5-4 and TRBJ2-1; 10 bases align to TRBD1. The sequencing here drew on peripheral blood mononuclear cells (PBMCs), taken at new diagnosis, from a patient treated with antithyroid drugs. DNA of the CDR3: TGTGCCAGCAGCTGGAGGACAGGGGGCTCCTACAATGAGCAGTTCTTC. Its translation is CASSWRTGGSYNEQFF.